Listed here are 27 T cell receptor beta chains from one sample, sequenced in a study of shared clonotypes between healthy human individuals. TCRdb keeps only in-frame clones here, not all; method: immunoSEQ multiplex PCR. The sample lists 950,000 to 1,300,000 clones; roughly 70% were seen once. The sample was memory CD4+ T cells sorted from blood. Subset described: CD45RA-negative fraction. These receptors all come from a man between 18 and 29 years old in good health.

CDR3 sequence: CASTLLGLAYEQYF. CDR3 bases: TGTGCCAGCACCCTACTCGGACTTGCTTACGAGCAGTACTTC. The chain has TRBV7-2 and TRBJ2-7; tentatively, D is TRBD2 (5 bases). Trimming cost V 7 bases and J 4 bases, with 17 bases left between them. CDR3 size: 14 residues. Germline values: CDR1 SGHTA, CDR2 FQGNSA.

The chain combines TRBV6-4 with TRBJ2-1, with a tentative D call TRBD1 (6 bases). CDR1 and CDR2 from the germline V gene are MRHNA and SNTAGT. Deletions cut 3 bases from V and 7 bases from J, with 28 bases between. The CDR3 contains 19 residues. The CDR3 sequence: CASSEGKGDERSTTNEQFF. Written as DNA, the CDR3 is TGTGCCAGCAGTGAAGGTAAGGGGGATGAGCGGTCAACAACAAATGAGCAGTTCTTC.

The chain uses TRBV19 and TRBJ2-1; D is ambiguous. V lost 8 bases, J lost 0 bases, and 14 bases lay in between. CDR3 length equals 15 residues. CDR1 and CDR2 from the germline V gene are LNHDA and SQIVND (reference sequence). CDR3 amino acids: CASSRGEDSYNEQFF. The CDR3 coding sequence is TGTGCCAGTTCCCGTGGGGAAGACTCCTACAATGAGCAGTTCTTC.

The chain carries TRBV28 and TRBJ1-5; maybe TRBD1 (6 bases). The V gene's germline CDR1 is MDHEN and CDR2 SYDVKM. Trimming removed 5 bases from V and 11 bases from J, with 16 bases in between. This CDR3 has 13 residues. The CDR3 here is CASSRRGLGAQHF. DNA for the CDR3: TGTGCCAGCAGTCGCAGGGGTCTGGGAGCCCAGCATTTT.

This clone was seen just once. The rearrangement joins TRBV25-1 to TRBJ2-1, with D possibly being TRBD1 (6 bases). Looked up from germline, CDR1 is MGHDK and CDR2 is SYGVNS. The V end lost 7 bases, the J end lost 6 bases, and 16 bases lay between the germline ends. The CDR3 runs 14 residues. CDR3 DNA: TGTGCCAGCACCATGGTGGGGGCGGTCAATGAGCAGTTCTTC. The encoded protein is CASTMVGAVNEQFF.

This clone was seen more than once but under ten times. This CDR3 reads CARDDRTHQPQHF. CDR3 coding DNA: TGTGCCAGGGACGACAGGACCCATCAGCCCCAGCATTTT. V gene TRBV25-1 combines with J gene TRBJ1-5; the D gene is possibly TRBD1 (6 bases). Germline CDR1 reads MGHDK; CDR2 reads SYGVNS. V lost 9 bases and J lost 5, with 14 bases in between. CDR3 size: 13 residues.

A few counts support this clone. The chain is built from TRBV5-4 and TRBJ2-7; TRBD1 might be the D (5 bases). Germline V gene lookup returns CDR1 SGHNT and CDR2 YYREEE (reference sequence). This CDR3 is built from 13 residues. V was trimmed by 4 bases and J by 5 bases, leaving 13 bases between them. DNA of the CDR3: TGTGCCAGCAGCACCCGGGTAGGGGACGAGCAGTACTTC. This encodes CASSTRVGDEQYF.

The chain is built from TRBV6-5 and TRBJ1-1, with unresolved D. Trimming took 2 bases from V and 4 from J, leaving 14 bases between them. This CDR3 comprises 15 residues. Germline loops: CDR1 MNHEY, CDR2 SVGAGI. CDR3 residues: CASSYDGVVGTEAFF. CDR3 nucleotide sequence: TGTGCCAGCAGTTACGACGGGGTAGTTGGCACTGAAGCTTTCTTT.

V and J are TRBV5-4 and TRBJ2-7; D assignment may be TRBD1 or TRBD2 (7 bases each). The CDR3 covers 16 residues. Germline V lookup: CDR1 SGHNT, CDR2 YYREEE (reference sequence). V gave up 3 bases and J gave up 1 base, with 17 bases separating them. The CDR3 region has the DNA TGTGCCAGCAGCTCACAGGGGAGGGGGATTTCCTACGAGCAGTACTTC. Protein: CASSSQGRGISYEQYF.

This clone was seen just once. The J gene is TRBJ2-1, the V gene TRBV7-8; 11 bases map to TRBD1. V lost 5 bases to trimming and J lost 8 bases; unmatched junction nucleotides: 5. The germline CDR1 and CDR2 sequences are SGHVS and FQNEAQ. This CDR3 has 14 residues. CDR3 amino acids: CASSADRGRHEQFF. The DNA for the CDR3 is TGTGCCAGCAGCGCGGACAGGGGGCGACATGAGCAGTTCTTC. Full variable domain (missing parts from reference TRBV7-8 and TRBJ2-1): GAGVSQSPRYKVAKRGQDVALRCDPISGHVSLFWYQQALGQGPEFLTYFQNEAQLDKSGLPSDRFFAERPEGSVSTLKIQRTQQEDSAVYLCASSADRGRHEQFFGPGTRLTVL.

This clone showed up just a few times. The rearrangement links TRBV2 to TRBJ1-2, with 10 bases aligning to TRBD1. Germline CDR1 reads SNHLY; CDR2 reads FYNNEI. CDR3 length: 15 amino acids. V lost 5 bases, J lost 4 bases, and 7 bases stayed unmatched. The CDR3 protein is CASSPGQGIAYGYTF. The CDR3 nucleotides are TGTGCCAGCAGTCCGGGACAGGGGATCGCCTATGGCTACACCTTC. Full variable domain (remainder filled in from reference TRBV2 and TRBJ1-2): EPEVTQTPSHQVTQMGQEVILRCVPISNHLYFYWYRQILGQKVEFLVSFYNNEISEKSEIFDDQFSVERPDGSNFTLKIRSTKLEDSAMYFCASSPGQGIAYGYTFGSGTRLTVV.

The chain links TRBV9 to TRBJ2-3, with 9 bases aligning to TRBD1. The junction had 8 bases not matched to a gene; V was cut back by 4 bases and J by 5 bases. The CDR3 length is 15 residues. CDR1 is SGDLS, CDR2 YYNGEE, per germline. The CDR3 DNA reads TGTGCCAGCAGCCAGGGACAGGGTGTGGGAGATACGCAGTATTTT. As protein: CASSQGQGVGDTQYF.

The chain employs TRBV9 and TRBJ1-5, with D perhaps TRBD1 (5 bases). Germline V gene sequence: CDR1 SGDLS, CDR2 YYNGEE. The CDR3 has 15 residues. V was shortened by 0 bases and J by 6 bases, with 13 bases between the two germline ends. The CDR3 region has the DNA TGTGCCAGCAGCGTAGGGGACGGTGGTCGTCAGCCCCAGCATTTT. It yields the protein CASSVGDGGRQPQHF.

V gene TRBV18 combines with J gene TRBJ2-4, with 7 bases matching TRBD1. The CDR3 consists of 15 residues. Germline-derived CDR1 and CDR2 are KGHSH and LQKENI. With 6 bases clipped from V and 0 bases from J, the junction kept 5 bases outside the gene matches. CDR3 in DNA: TGTGCCAGCTCTTCGGGACAGATAGCCAAAAACATTCAGTACTTC. The encoded protein is CASSSGQIAKNIQYF.

The chain combines TRBV21-1 with TRBJ1-1. TRBV21-1 is noted as a pseudogene. This CDR3 comprises 17 residues. CDR3 residues: CASSSQGGGKMNTEAFF. In DNA form, the CDR3 reads TGTGCCAGCAGCTCTCAAGGGGGGGGAAAAATGAACACTGAAGCTTTCTTT.

The chain carries TRBV11-2 and TRBJ1-5, with TRBD1 matching over 9 bases. The CDR3 has 16 residues. After removal of 5 bases from V and 1 base from J, the junction contained 6 bases not matched to a gene. Germline V gene sequence: CDR1 SGHAT, CDR2 FQNNGV. CDR3 in DNA: TGTGCCAGCAGCCCCACGACAGGGGGAAGCAATCAGCCCCAGCATTTT. It codes for CASSPTTGGSNQPQHF.

CDR3 bases: TGTGCCACCGTCGGGATCAAAGAGACCCAGTACTTC. It yields the protein CATVGIKETQYF. V gene TRBV15 combines with J gene TRBJ2-5, with a tentative D call TRBD2 (5 bases). The CDR3 is 12 amino acids. Deletions cut 8 bases from V and 3 bases from J, with 10 bases between. The germline gives CDR1 LNHNV, CDR2 YYDKDF (reference sequence).

The chain couples TRBV5-1 to TRBJ1-6; a weak D match, TRBD1 (5 bases). CDR1 SGHRS and CDR2 YFSETQ come from the germline V gene. This CDR3 comprises 15 residues. V was pared by 1 base and J by 2 bases, with 7 bases between. The CDR3 protein is CASSLSGTYNSPLHF. The CDR3 nucleotides read TGCGCCAGCAGCTTGTCAGGGACCTATAATTCACCCCTCCACTTT.

The V and J genes are TRBV2 and TRBJ2-7; D is possibly TRBD1 (6 bases). The CDR3 spans 11 residues. Germline CDR1 SNHLY, CDR2 FYNNEI. Trimming took 7 bases from V and 6 from J, leaving 10 bases between them. The CDR3 nucleotides are TGTGCCAGCACCCAGGGGCGCGAGCAGTACTTC. Its translation: CASTQGREQYF.

V and J are TRBV29-1 and TRBJ2-5; no firm D call. The last part of the DNA fits TRBJ2-7 better; the J call may be wrong. This CDR3 comprises 10 residues. The germline V gene encodes CDR1 SQVTM and CDR2 ANQGSEA. Written as DNA, the CDR3 is TGCAGCGTGGGCGAATACGAGCAGTACTTC. Protein product: CSVGEYEQYF.

This clone was recorded only once. This sample includes further DNA sequences coding for the same CDR3. The chain recombines TRBV5-1 with TRBJ2-5; 8 bases are a match to TRBD1. The germline V gene encodes CDR1 SGHRS and CDR2 YFSETQ. This CDR3 is built from 15 residues. The J segment lost 3 bases and the V segment lost 0 bases, leaving 4 bases of the junction unmatched. The chain's CDR3 is CASSLAGQVEETQYF. CDR3 bases: TGCGCCAGCAGCTTGGCGGGACAGGTTGAAGAGACCCAGTACTTC.

The chain carries TRBV7-2 and TRBJ2-5; the D gene is possibly TRBD1 (6 bases). V was shortened by 5 bases and J by 3 bases, with 16 bases between the two germline ends. This CDR3 region has 15 residues. Per the germline V gene, CDR1 is SGHTA and CDR2 is FQGNSA. The CDR3 is CASSNAGTTKETQYF. The CDR3 DNA reads as TGTGCCAGCAGCAACGCCGGGACAACAAAAGAGACCCAGTACTTC. Complete variable domain (other parts from reference TRBV7-2 and TRBJ2-5): GAGVSQSPSNKVTEKGKDVELRCDPISGHTALYWYRQSLGQGLEFLIYFQGNSAPDKSGLPSDRFSAERTGGSVSTLTIQRTQQEDSAVYLCASSNAGTTKETQYFGPGTRLLVL.

This chain joins TRBV5-8 and TRBJ1-1, with 8 nucleotides matching TRBD1. With 5 bases clipped from V and 6 bases from J, the junction kept 9 bases outside the gene matches. The CDR3 sequence is 14 residues long. In germline, CDR1 is SGHTS, CDR2 YDEGEE. The CDR3: CASSFDRGRAEAFF. Written as DNA, the CDR3 is TGTGCCAGCAGTTTTGACAGGGGAAGAGCTGAAGCTTTCTTT.

The chain recombines TRBV7-6 with TRBJ2-3, with D possibly TRBD1 on 5 matching bases. The CDR3 runs 16 residues. CDR1 is SGHVS and CDR2 is FNYEAQ in the germline V gene. Deletions cut 1 base from V and 4 bases from J, with 15 bases between. The CDR3 reads CASSLVGSGIPDTQYF. For the CDR3, the DNA is TGTGCCAGCAGCTTAGTTGGGTCAGGGATCCCAGATACGCAGTATTTT.

The chain uses TRBV13 and TRBJ2-3; 7 bases map to TRBD1. The length of the CDR3 is 12 residues. Losses at the gene ends were 4 bases for V and 8 bases for J; bases not matched to a gene: 3. Germline V gives CDR1 PRHDT, CDR2 FYEKMQ (reference sequence). DNA for the CDR3: TGTGCCAGCAGCTCGGGACAGCTTACGCAGTATTTT. Translation gives CASSSGQLTQYF.

The rearrangement joins TRBV10-3 to TRBJ2-3; TRBD2 aligns across 12 bases. Trimming took 10 bases from V and 0 from J; bases not matched to a gene: 5. CDR3 length equals 15 residues. Germline V gene lookup returns CDR1 ENHRY and CDR2 SYGVKD. The CDR3 nucleotides are TGTGCCACCCAAGGACTAGCGGGAAGCACAGATACGCAGTATTTT. It specifies CATQGLAGSTDTQYF.

The chain couples TRBV4-1 to TRBJ2-5; maybe TRBD1 (6 bases). The length of the CDR3 is 15 residues. Germline values: CDR1 MGHRA, CDR2 YSYEKL. V was clipped by 4 bases and J by 1 base, with 13 bases between them. CDR3 nucleotide sequence: TGCGCCAGCAGCCCAGCCTGGACAGTCCAAGAGACCCAGTACTTC. Translating gives CASSPAWTVQETQYF.